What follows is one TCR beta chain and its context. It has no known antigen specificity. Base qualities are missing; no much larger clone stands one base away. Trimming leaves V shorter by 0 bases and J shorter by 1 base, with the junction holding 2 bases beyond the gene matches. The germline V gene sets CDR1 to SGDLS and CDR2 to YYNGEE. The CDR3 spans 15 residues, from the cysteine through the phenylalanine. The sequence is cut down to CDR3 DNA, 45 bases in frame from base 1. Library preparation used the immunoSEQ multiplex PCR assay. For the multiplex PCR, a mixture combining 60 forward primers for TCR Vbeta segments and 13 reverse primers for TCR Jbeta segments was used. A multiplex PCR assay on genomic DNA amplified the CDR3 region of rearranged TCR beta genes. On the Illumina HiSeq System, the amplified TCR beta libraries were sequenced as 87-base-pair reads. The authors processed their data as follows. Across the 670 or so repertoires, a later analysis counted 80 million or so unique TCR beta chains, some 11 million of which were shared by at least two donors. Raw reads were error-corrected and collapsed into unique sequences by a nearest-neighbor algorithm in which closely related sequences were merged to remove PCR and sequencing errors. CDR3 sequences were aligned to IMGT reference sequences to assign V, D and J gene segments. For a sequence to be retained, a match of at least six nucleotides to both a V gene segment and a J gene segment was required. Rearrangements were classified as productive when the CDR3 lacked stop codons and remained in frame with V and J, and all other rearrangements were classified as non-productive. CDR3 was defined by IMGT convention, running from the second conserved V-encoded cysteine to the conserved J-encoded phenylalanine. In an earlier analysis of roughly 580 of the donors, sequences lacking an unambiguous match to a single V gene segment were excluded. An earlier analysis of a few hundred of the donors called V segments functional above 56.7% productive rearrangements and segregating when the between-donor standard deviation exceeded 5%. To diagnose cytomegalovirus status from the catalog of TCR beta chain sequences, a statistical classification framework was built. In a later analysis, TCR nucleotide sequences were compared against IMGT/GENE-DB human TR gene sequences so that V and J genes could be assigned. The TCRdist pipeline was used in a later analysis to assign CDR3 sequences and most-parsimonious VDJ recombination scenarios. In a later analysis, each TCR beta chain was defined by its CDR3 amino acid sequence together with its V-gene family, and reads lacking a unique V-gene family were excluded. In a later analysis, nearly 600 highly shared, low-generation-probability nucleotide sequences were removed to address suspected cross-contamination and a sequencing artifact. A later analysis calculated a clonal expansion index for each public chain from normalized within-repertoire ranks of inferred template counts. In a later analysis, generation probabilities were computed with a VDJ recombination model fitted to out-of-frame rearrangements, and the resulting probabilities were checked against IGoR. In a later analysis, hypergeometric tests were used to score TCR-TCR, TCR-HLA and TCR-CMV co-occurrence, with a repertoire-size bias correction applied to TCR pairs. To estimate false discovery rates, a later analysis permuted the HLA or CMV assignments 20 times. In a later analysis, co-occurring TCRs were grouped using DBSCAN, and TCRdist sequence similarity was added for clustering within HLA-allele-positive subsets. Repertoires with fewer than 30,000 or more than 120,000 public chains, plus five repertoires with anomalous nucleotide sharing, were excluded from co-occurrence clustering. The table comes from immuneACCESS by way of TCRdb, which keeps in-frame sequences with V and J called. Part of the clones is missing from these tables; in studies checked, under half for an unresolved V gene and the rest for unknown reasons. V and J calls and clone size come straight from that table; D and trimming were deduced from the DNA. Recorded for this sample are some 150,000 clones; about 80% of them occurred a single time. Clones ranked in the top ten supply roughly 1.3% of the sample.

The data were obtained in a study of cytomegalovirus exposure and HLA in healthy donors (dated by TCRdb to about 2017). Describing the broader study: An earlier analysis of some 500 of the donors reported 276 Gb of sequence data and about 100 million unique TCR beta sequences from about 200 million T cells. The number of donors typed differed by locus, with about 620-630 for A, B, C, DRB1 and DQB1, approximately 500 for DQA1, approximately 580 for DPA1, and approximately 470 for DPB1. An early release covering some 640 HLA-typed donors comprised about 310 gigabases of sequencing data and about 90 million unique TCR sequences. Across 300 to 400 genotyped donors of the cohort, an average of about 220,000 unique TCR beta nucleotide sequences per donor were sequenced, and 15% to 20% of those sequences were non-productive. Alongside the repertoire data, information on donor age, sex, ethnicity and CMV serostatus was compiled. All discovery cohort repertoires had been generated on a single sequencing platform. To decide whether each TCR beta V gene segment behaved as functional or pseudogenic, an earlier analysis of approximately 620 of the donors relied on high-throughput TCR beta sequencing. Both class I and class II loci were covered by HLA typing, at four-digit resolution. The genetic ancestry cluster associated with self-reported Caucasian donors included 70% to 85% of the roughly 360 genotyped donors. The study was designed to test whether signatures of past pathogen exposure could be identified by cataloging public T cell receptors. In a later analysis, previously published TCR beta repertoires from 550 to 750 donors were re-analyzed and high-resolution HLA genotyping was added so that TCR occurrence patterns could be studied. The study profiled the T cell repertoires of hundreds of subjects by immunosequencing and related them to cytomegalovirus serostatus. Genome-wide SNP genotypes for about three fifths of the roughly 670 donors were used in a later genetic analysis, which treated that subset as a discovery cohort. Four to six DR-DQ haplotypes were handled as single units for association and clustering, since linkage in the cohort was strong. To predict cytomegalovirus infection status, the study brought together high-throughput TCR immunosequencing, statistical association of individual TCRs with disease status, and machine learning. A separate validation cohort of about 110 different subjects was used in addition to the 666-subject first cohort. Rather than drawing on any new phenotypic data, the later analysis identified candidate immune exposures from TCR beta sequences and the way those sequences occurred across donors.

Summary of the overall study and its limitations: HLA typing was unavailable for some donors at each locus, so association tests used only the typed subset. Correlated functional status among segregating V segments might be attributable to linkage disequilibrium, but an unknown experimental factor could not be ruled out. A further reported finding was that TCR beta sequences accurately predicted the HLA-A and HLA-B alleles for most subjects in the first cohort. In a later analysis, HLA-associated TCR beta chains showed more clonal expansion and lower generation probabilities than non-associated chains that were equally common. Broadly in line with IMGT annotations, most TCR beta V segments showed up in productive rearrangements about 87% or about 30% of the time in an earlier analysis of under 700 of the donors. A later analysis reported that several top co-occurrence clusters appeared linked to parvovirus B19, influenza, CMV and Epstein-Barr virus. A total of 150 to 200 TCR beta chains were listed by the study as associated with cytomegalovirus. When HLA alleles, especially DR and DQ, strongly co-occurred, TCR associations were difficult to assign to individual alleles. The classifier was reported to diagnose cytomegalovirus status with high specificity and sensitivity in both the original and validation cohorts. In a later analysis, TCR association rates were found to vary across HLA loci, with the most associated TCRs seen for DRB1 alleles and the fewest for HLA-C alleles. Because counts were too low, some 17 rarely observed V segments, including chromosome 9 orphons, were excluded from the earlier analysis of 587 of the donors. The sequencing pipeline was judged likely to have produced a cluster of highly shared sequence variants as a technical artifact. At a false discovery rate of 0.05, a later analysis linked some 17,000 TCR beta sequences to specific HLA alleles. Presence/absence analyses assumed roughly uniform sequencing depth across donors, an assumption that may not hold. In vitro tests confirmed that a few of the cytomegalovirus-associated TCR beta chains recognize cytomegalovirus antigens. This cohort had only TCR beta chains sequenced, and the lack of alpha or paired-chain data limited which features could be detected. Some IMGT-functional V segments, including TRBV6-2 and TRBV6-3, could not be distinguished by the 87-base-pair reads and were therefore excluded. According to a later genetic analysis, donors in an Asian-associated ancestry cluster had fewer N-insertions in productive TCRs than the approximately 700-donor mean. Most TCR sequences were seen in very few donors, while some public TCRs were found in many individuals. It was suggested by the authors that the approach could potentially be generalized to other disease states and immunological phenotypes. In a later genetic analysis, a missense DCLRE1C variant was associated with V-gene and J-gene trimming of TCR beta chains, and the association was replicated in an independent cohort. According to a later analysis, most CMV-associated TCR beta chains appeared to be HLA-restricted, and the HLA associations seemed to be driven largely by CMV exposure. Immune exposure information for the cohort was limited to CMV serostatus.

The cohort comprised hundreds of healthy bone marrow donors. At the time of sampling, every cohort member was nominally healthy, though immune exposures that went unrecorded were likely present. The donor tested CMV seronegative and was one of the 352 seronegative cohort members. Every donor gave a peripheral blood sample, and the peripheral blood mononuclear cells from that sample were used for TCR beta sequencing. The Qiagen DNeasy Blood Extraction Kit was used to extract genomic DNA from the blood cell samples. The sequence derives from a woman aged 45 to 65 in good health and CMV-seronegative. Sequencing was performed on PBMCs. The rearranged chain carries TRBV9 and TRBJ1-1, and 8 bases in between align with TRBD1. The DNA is TGTGCCAGCAGCGTAGGACAGGGGCCGAACACTGAAGCTTTCTTT. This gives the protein CASSVGQGPNTEAFF.